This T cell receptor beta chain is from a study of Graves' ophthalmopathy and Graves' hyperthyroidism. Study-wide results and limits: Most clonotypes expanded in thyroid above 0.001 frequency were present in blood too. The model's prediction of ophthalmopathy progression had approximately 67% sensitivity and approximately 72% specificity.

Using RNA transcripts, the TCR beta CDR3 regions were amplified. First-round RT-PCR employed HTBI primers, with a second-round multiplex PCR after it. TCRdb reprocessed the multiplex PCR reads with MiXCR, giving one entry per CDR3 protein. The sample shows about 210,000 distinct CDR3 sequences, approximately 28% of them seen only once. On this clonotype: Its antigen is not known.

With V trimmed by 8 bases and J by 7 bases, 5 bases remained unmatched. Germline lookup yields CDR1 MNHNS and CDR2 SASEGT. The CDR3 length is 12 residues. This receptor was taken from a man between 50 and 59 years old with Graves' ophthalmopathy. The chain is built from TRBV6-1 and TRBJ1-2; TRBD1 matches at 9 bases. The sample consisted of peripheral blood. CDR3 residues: CASLRQGGGYTF. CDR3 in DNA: TGTGCCAGCCTTCGACAGGGGGGTGGCTACACCTTC.